This T cell receptor (beta chain) stems from a study of beta chain features in type 1 diabetes. Notes on the study in general: In all four CD4+ subsets, TCRB CDR3 length was significantly, moderately reduced in type 1 diabetes.

The study reverse transcribed the entire isolated RNA, so it sequenced expressed TCRB transcripts. Approximately 3.6 million reads, on average, came from each naive, central memory and regulatory T cell sample. The protocol was immunoSEQ multiplex PCR, while the TCRdb copy is restricted to in-frame clones and leaves out a portion. The sample shows over 150,000 clones, about 8% of them seen only once. Germline V lookup: CDR1 SGHTA, CDR2 FQGNSA. V was trimmed by 5 bases and J by 0 bases, leaving 10 bases between them. This CDR3 has 14 residues. Comment on this clone: The antigen is undetermined.

The authors took one heparinised blood draw, averaging roughly 120 mL, from each donor. CD45RO/CCR7/CD25/CD127/CD95/CD27 staining was used to isolate CD4+ naive, central memory, regulatory and stem cell-like memory cells by sorting. The sequenced sample was central memory CD4+ T cells from blood. The chain couples TRBV7-2 to TRBJ1-2; D gene ambiguous. The receptor comes from a woman between 40 and 55 years old with type 1 diabetes. Here the CDR3 reads CASSPGWTNYGYTF. The DNA for the CDR3 is TGTGCCAGCAGCCCCGGGTGGACTAACTATGGCTACACCTTC.